Described below is a single TCR beta chain sequence and its context. Its target is not known. V shed 3 bases and J shed 4 bases, with 13 bases lying between them. The length of the CDR3 is 14 residues. CDR1 SGHDT and CDR2 YYEEEE come from the germline V gene. These data originate in a study of siplizumab effects on memory and regulatory T cells. Study findings and constraints: Researchers could not give a naive or memory phenotype to roughly 80-95% of proliferating CD4+ or CD8+ clones. Alloreactive clones mapping to unstimulated subsets formed only a minor fraction.

Per sample, the assay covered 95,000 to 100,000 TCR templates. The method was immunoSEQ multiplex PCR; TCRdb's version includes in-frame clones alone and lacks a portion of them. This sample has 90,000 to 95,000 clones; around 97% occur once, and the top ten carry around 0.029%. Unstimulated TEMRA, naive, memory and effector memory subsets were sequenced in a few donor pairs. Source material: naive CD4+ T cells sorted from blood. This receptor was taken from a human donor in good health. The chain uses TRBV5-6 and TRBJ1-2, with D hard to call. The CDR3 sequence is CASSSPRTFYGYTF. DNA for the CDR3: TGTGCCAGCAGCTCACCGCGGACCTTCTATGGCTACACCTTC. The variable domain in full, completed from reference TRBV5-6 and TRBJ1-2, reads DAGVTQSPTHLIKTRGQQVTLRCSPKSGHDTVSWYQQALGQGPQFIFQYYEEEERQRGNFPDRFSGHQFPNYSSELNVNALLLGDSALYLCASSSPRTFYGYTFGSGTRLTVV.